These 14 T cell receptor beta chains were all obtained from the same sample, sequenced in a study of cytomegalovirus exposure and HLA in healthy donors. Amplification used 60 Vbeta primers and 13 Jbeta primers. Produced via immunoSEQ multiplex PCR; TCRdb's table is partial and in-frame only. The sample contains approximately 69,000 clones, 70% to 75% of which appear only once. The material sequenced was PBMCs. The receptor source for this set is a woman in her 30s in good health and CMV-seropositive.

V and J are TRBV29-1 and TRBJ2-5; 11 bases fit TRBD2. With V trimmed by 6 bases and J by 4 bases, 7 bases remained unmatched. Germline CDR1 is SQVTM and CDR2 is ANQGSEA. The CDR3 is 14 residues long. The CDR3 DNA reads TGCAGCGTCGGACTAGCGGGTTCAGGAGAGACCCAGTACTTC. Residues: CSVGLAGSGETQYF.

The genes are TRBV28 and TRBJ1-5, with no clear D. There are 14 residues in the CDR3. Germline CDR1 is MDHEN and CDR2 is SYDVKM. V gave up 7 bases and J gave up 1 base, with 11 bases separating them. The CDR3 sequence: CASTRGGSNQPQHF. The CDR3 nucleotides read TGTGCCAGCACTCGCGGCGGAAGCAATCAGCCCCAGCATTTT.

The V and J genes are TRBV13 and TRBJ2-5, with 12 positions matching TRBD1. The CDR3 is 16 residues long. Germline V gives CDR1 PRHDT, CDR2 FYEKMQ (reference sequence). With V trimmed by 5 bases and J by 5 bases, 9 bases remained unmatched. The CDR3 sequence: CASSQTPGQGAETQYF. The CDR3 DNA reads TGTGCCAGCAGCCAAACACCGGGACAGGGGGCCGAGACCCAGTACTTC.

The chain has TRBV2 and TRBJ1-2; D gene unclear. This CDR3 has 12 amino acids. V lost 3 bases and J lost 8, with 10 bases in between. Germline CDR1 reads SNHLY; CDR2 reads FYNNEI. CDR3 DNA sequence: TGTGCCAGCAGTGAGGAGGGATACGGCTACACCTTC. As protein: CASSEEGYGYTF.

V is TRBV6-1 and J is TRBJ2-3; D is perhaps TRBD1 (6 bases). In germline, CDR1 is MNHNS, CDR2 SASEGT. This CDR3 region has 14 residues. V was trimmed by 5 bases and J by 2 bases, leaving 11 bases between them. The CDR3 region is CASSRQDHTDTQYF. As DNA, the CDR3 is TGTGCCAGCAGTAGACAGGACCACACAGATACGCAGTATTTT.

This sequence joins TRBV29-1 and TRBJ2-7; D unclear. V lost 4 bases and J 3 bases, leaving 7 bases between the germline ends. CDR1 and CDR2 from the germline V gene are SQVTM and ANQGSEA. CDR3 length: 11 amino acids. The CDR3 nucleotides are TGCAGCGTTGTAACAGTCTACGAGCAGTACTTC. It translates to CSVVTVYEQYF.

The chain links TRBV7-8 to TRBJ2-2, with TRBD2 matching 7 bases. V shed 5 bases, J shed 4 bases, and the junction held 10 bases outside the gene matches. The V gene's germline CDR1 is SGHVS and CDR2 FQNEAQ. CDR3 size: 16 residues. CDR3 amino acids: CASSPSSGASTGELFF. The CDR3 DNA sequence: TGTGCCAGCAGCCCCTCTAGCGGAGCAAGCACCGGGGAGCTGTTTTTT.

J is TRBJ2-1 and V is TRBV30; 14 bases fit TRBD2. V was clipped by 0 bases and J by 2 bases; unmatched bases: 6. The CDR3 has 18 amino acids. Germline V gives CDR1 GTSNPN, CDR2 SVGIG (reference sequence). The CDR3 protein is CAWSVLGLAGVPYNEQFF. The CDR3, as DNA: TGTGCCTGGAGTGTTTTGGGACTAGCGGGAGTCCCCTACAATGAGCAGTTCTTC.

The V call is TRBV28, the J call TRBJ1-4, with a possible D match to TRBD1 (5 bases). Germline loops: CDR1 MDHEN, CDR2 SYDVKM. Deletions cut 6 bases from V and 5 bases from J, with 16 bases between. This CDR3 has 15 amino acids. The CDR3 nucleotides read TGTGCCAGCAGACAACCGGGACGGGAGAATGAAAAACTGTTTTTT. It codes for CASRQPGRENEKLFF.

This chain connects TRBV6-1 to TRBJ2-7, with a possible D match to TRBD1 (5 bases). The CDR3 extends over 14 amino acids. Germline-derived CDR1 and CDR2 are MNHNS and SASEGT. V lost 6 bases and J 0 bases, leaving 12 bases between the germline ends. The CDR3 sequence: CASSPFQGSYEQYF. The CDR3 DNA is TGTGCCAGCAGCCCTTTTCAGGGCTCCTACGAGCAGTACTTC.

This clone has just a few counts. The chain has TRBV4-3 and TRBJ2-3; D might be TRBD2 (5 bases). CDR3 size: 18 residues. Germline V gives CDR1 LGHNA, CDR2 YSLEER. Trimming removed 3 bases from V and 4 bases from J, with 23 bases in between. The CDR3 spells CASSQDSYTSGFPDTQYF. CDR3 coding DNA: TGCGCCAGCAGCCAGGACTCTTACACTTCGGGATTTCCAGATACGCAGTATTTT.

This chain connects TRBV11-2 to TRBJ2-5; TRBD1 matches at 8 bases. Looked up from germline, CDR1 is SGHAT and CDR2 is FQNNGV. The CDR3 spans 14 residues. Losses at the gene ends were 4 bases for V and 4 bases for J; bases not matched to a gene: 5. Here the CDR3 reads CASSYRGERETQYF. CDR3 DNA: TGTGCCAGCAGCTACAGGGGGGAACGAGAGACCCAGTACTTC.

The J gene is TRBJ2-5, the V gene TRBV28; D may be TRBD1 (6 bases). V lost 3 bases and J lost 5, with 16 bases in between. Germline V gives CDR1 MDHEN, CDR2 SYDVKM. The CDR3 consists of 15 residues. CDR3 loop: CASSLGALGVETQYF. In DNA, the CDR3 is TGTGCCAGCAGTTTGGGGGCCCTCGGGGTCGAGACCCAGTACTTC.

The genes are TRBV27 and TRBJ2-7, with D maybe TRBD2 (6 bases). Trimming pared 3 bases from V and 0 bases from J, leaving 9 bases between. Germline V gene sequence: CDR1 MNHEY, CDR2 SMNVEV (reference sequence). This CDR3 is built from 14 residues. In DNA, the CDR3 is TGTGCCAGCAGTTTGGGGAGGAGCTCCTACGAGCAGTACTTC. Its translation is CASSLGRSSYEQYF.